These 4 T cell receptor beta chains came from one sample sequenced in a study of immune cell composition in non-small cell lung cancer. Normal lung was taken at the farthest possible site, at least 3 cm from tumour. Sequenced by immunoSEQ multiplex PCR; TCRdb stores in-frame clones only, minus some. The data contain around 7,000 clones, 84% of them singletons. Sample: non-adjacent lung tissue. These receptors all stem from a human donor with non-small cell lung cancer.

This clone came up a few times. V gene TRBV18 combines with J gene TRBJ2-2; TRBD1 agrees at 8 bases. Germline assignment: CDR1 KGHSH and CDR2 LQKENI. The CDR3 consists of 17 residues. J was trimmed by 2 bases and V by 0 bases; bases with no gene match: 5. This CDR3 is CASSPPMGQENTGELFF. DNA of the CDR3: TGTGCCAGCTCACCACCGATGGGACAGGAAAACACCGGGGAGCTGTTTTTT.

The chain uses TRBV18 and TRBJ2-3; 7 bases match TRBD2. Germline CDR1 KGHSH, CDR2 LQKENI. J was trimmed by 0 bases and V by 3 bases; bases with no gene match: 12. The CDR3 sequence is 18 residues long. The CDR3 coding sequence is TGTGCCAGCTCACCCGCTAGCGGTCTTGGAATAAGCACAGATACGCAGTATTTT. Amino acid sequence: CASSPASGLGISTDTQYF.

This sequence joins TRBV7-6 and TRBJ2-3; 8 nucleotides line up with TRBD2. V shed 5 bases and J 2 bases; nucleotides not matched to a gene: 24. CDR1 is SGHVS, CDR2 FNYEAQ, per germline. The CDR3 extends over 21 amino acids. The CDR3 sequence is CASSPRRAGGQAPISTDTQYF. The DNA for the CDR3 is TGTGCCAGCAGCCCCCGTAGGGCGGGGGGCCAAGCCCCAATCTCCACAGATACGCAGTATTTT.

This CDR3 reads CASSLTGTGISGAFF. Here the CDR3 DNA reads TGTGCCAGCAGCCTAACCGGGACAGGGATATCGGGAGCTTTCTTT. The rearrangement links TRBV7-8 to TRBJ1-1, with TRBD1 matching 9 bases. CDR1 and CDR2 (germline): SGHVS, FQNEAQ. Trimming removed 5 bases from V and 10 bases from J; junction bases left unmatched: 14. CDR3 length equals 15 residues.